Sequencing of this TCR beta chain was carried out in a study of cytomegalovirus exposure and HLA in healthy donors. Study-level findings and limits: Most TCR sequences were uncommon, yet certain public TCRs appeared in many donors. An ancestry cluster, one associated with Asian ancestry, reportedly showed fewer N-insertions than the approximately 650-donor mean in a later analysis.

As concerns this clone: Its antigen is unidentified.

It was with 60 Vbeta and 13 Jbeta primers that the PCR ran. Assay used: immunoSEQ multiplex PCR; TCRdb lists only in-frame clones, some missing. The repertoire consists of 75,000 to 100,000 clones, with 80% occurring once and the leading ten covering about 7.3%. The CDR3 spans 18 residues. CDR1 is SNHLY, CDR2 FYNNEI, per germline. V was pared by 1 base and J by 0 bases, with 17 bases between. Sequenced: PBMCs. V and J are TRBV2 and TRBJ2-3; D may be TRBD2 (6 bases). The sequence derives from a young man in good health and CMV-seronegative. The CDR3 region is CASSEDGLAATSTDTQYF. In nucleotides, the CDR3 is TGTGCCAGCAGTGAAGATGGGTTAGCGGCCACTAGCACAGATACGCAGTATTTT.